The 18 T cell receptor beta chains in this list originate from one sample, sequenced in a study of T cells after yellow fever vaccination. TCRdb independently ran MiXCR on the 5' RACE reads; one entry per CDR3 protein. The sample lists under 600,000 distinct CDR3 sequences; about 14% were seen once. The material was PBMCs, obtained on the day of the yellow fever booster vaccination. Every receptor here comes from a man younger than 45 who received the YFV17D yellow fever vaccine.

CDR3 nucleotide sequence: TGTGCTAGTGGTCGAATACAGGGCTACGAGCAGTACTTC. Residues: CASGRIQGYEQYF. The V call is TRBV12-5, the J call TRBJ2-7; a weak D match, TRBD1 (6 bases). The V end was cut by 5 bases, the J end by 3 bases, with 11 bases between. There are 13 residues in the CDR3. Germline V gene data show CDR1 as LGHNT and CDR2 as FRNRAP.

Only a few counts were recorded for this clonotype. The chain carries TRBV15 and TRBJ1-6; D is uncertain. Germline V CDR1 and CDR2: LNHNV, YYDKDF (reference sequence). The CDR3 extends over 16 amino acids. V was pared by 0 bases and J by 3 bases, with 9 bases between. Here the CDR3 DNA reads TGTGCCACCAGCAGAGATCGGCAAGGCTATAATTCACCCCTCCACTTT. Translated: CATSRDRQGYNSPLHF.

This clonotype came up many times. The chain joins TRBV7-2 to TRBJ2-1; D gene unclear. CDR3 length equals 13 residues. Germline lookup yields CDR1 SGHTA and CDR2 FQGNSA. V gave up 3 bases and J gave up 0 bases, with 3 bases separating them. The CDR3 DNA reads as TGTGCCAGCAGCTTCATCTCCTACAATGAGCAGTTCTTC. Protein sequence: CASSFISYNEQFF.

The V call is TRBV5-1, the J call TRBJ2-7; D remains unclear. The V end was cut by 8 bases, the J end by 3 bases, with 9 bases between. Germline CDR1 SGHRS, CDR2 YFSETQ. The CDR3 extends over 11 amino acids. The DNA of the CDR3 is TGCGCCAGAAGAATTCGCTACGAGCAGTACTTC. Protein sequence: CARRIRYEQYF.

In its sample, this clonotype was seen many times. At one end, the junction sequence differs from germline, possibly due to a read error. CDR3: CASSLEAGLYNEQFF. DNA for the CDR3: TGCGCCAGCAGCTTGGAAGCGGGGCTTTACAATGAGCAGTTCTTC. This rearrangement joins TRBV7-2 to TRBJ2-1, with 7 bases that match TRBD2. Germline V gives CDR1 SGHTA, CDR2 FQGNSA. The CDR3 covers 15 residues.

This clonotype was detected a few times. J is TRBJ2-2 and V is TRBV7-9; D uncertain. The CDR3 runs to 14 residues. Trimming pared 4 bases from V and 6 bases from J, leaving 12 bases between. The germline CDR1 and CDR2 sequences are SEHNR and FQNEAQ (reference sequence). The CDR3 sequence is CASSSSGAPGELFF. The CDR3 DNA reads as TGTGCCAGCAGCTCCTCAGGTGCTCCCGGGGAGCTGTTTTTT. Using reference TRBV7-9 and TRBJ2-2 for the parts outside the CDR3, the full variable domain is DTGVSQNPRHKITKRGQNVTFRCDPISEHNRLYWYRQTLGQGPEFLTYFQNEAQLEKSRLLSDRFSAERPKGSFSTLEIQRTEQGDSAMYLCASSSSGAPGELFFGEGSRLTVL.

This clonotype was found a few times. The CDR3 loop is CSASSWWGIQYF. The CDR3 region has the DNA TGCAGTGCTAGTTCTTGGTGGGGTATTCAGTACTTC. The chain has TRBV20-1 and TRBJ2-4, with D unresolved. Germline V gives CDR1 DFQATT, CDR2 SNEGSKA (reference sequence). The V end lost 3 bases, the J end lost 10 bases, and 13 bases lay between the germline ends. This CDR3 has 12 amino acids.

J is TRBJ1-5 and V is TRBV12-3 or TRBV12-4; 7 bases map to TRBD1. The CDR3 is 14 amino acids. The V gene end was trimmed by 9 bases and the J gene end by 2 bases; junction bases not matched to a gene: 7. In nucleotides, the CDR3 is TGTGCCAGTTCGACAGGGAACGGCAATCAGCCCCAGCATTTT. Its protein product is CASSTGNGNQPQHF.

This clonotype has only a few counts. The V call is TRBV6-1, the J call TRBJ2-2, with 8 bases matching TRBD1. Germline loops: CDR1 MNHNS, CDR2 SASEGT. The J segment lost 4 bases and the V segment lost 8 bases, leaving 3 bases of the junction unmatched. This CDR3 has 13 amino acids. Here the CDR3 DNA reads TGTGCCAGCGGACAGGGCACCACCGGGGAGCTGTTTTTT. Translated: CASGQGTTGELFF.

The rearrangement joins TRBV5-4 to TRBJ2-7; the D gene is possibly TRBD1 (5 bases). Germline CDR1 is SGHNT and CDR2 is YYREEE (reference sequence). Trimming took off 0 bases at V and 5 bases at J, with 12 bases between the two ends. The CDR3 extends over 14 amino acids. The CDR3 DNA reads TGTGCCAGCAGCTTGGGTGCCCCACAGGACGAGCAGTACTTC. It yields the protein CASSLGAPQDEQYF.

This clonotype was seen a few times. The genes are TRBV7-2 and TRBJ2-7; D may be TRBD2 (5 bases). CDR1 is SGHTA, CDR2 FQGNSA, per germline. V was cut by 3 bases and J by 3 bases, with 15 bases left in between. The CDR3 is 15 residues long. In nucleotides, the CDR3 is TGTGCCAGCAGCTTGGGGTCGGGAAACCTCTACGAGCAGTACTTC. It specifies CASSLGSGNLYEQYF.

The gene calls are TRBV20-1 and TRBJ1-6; 7 bases are shared with TRBD1. V lost 0 bases and J lost 14; bases outside the gene matches: 7. Germline CDR1 DFQATT, CDR2 SNEGSKA (reference sequence). The CDR3 sequence is 13 residues long. In DNA form, the CDR3 reads TGCAGTGCTAGAGACCGACAGGGAGGATCCCTCCACTTT. Amino acid sequence: CSARDRQGGSLHF.

This clonotype was seen once. V is TRBV7-6 and J is TRBJ2-7; 10 bases match TRBD1. The CDR3 is made up of 14 amino acids. The germline V gene has CDR1 SGHVS and CDR2 FNYEAQ. J gave up 7 bases and V 5 bases, and 8 bases lay outside the gene matches. Here the CDR3 DNA reads TGTGCCAGCAGCGGGGGACAGGGGCTGGGGGAGCAGTACTTC. Amino acid sequence: CASSGGQGLGEQYF.

This clonotype was picked up a small number of times. The chain is built from TRBV7-2 and TRBJ2-5; D possibly corresponds to TRBD2 (5 bases). The CDR3 totals 14 residues. V lost 1 base, J lost 5 bases, and 11 bases lay in between. The germline V gene has CDR1 SGHTA and CDR2 FQGNSA. DNA of the CDR3: TGTGCCAGCAGCTTAGGGACTCATCTGGAGACCCAGTACTTC. This gives the protein CASSLGTHLETQYF.

This clonotype showed up just a few times. This sequence joins TRBV6-5 and TRBJ2-7, with TRBD1 identical over 8 bases. The V gene end was trimmed by 2 bases and the J gene end by 2 bases; junction bases not matched to a gene: 11. Per the germline V gene, CDR1 is MNHEY and CDR2 is SVGAGI. The length of the CDR3 is 17 residues. The CDR3 bases are TGTGCCAGCAGTTACGGAGGTGGACAGGGAATTCCCTACGAGCAGTACTTC. Translation gives CASSYGGGQGIPYEQYF.

The chain is built from TRBV5-1 and TRBJ2-6; 8 bases are shared with TRBD1. The CDR3 length is 17 residues. After removal of 3 bases from V and 4 bases from J, the junction contained 9 bases not matched to a gene. Germline V gene lookup returns CDR1 SGHRS and CDR2 YFSETQ. CDR3 sequence reads: CASSSRGQGAGANVLTF. The DNA of the CDR3 is TGCGCCAGCAGCTCACGAGGACAGGGTGCGGGGGCCAACGTCCTGACTTTC.

This chain uses TRBV5-6 with TRBJ1-1; D might be TRBD1 (6 bases). Trimming removed 2 bases from V and 6 bases from J, with 11 bases in between. Germline V lookup: CDR1 SGHDT, CDR2 YYEEEE. The CDR3 has 13 amino acids. The CDR3 is CASSFTGAAEAFF. The CDR3 nucleotides are TGTGCCAGCAGCTTCACGGGGGCGGCTGAAGCTTTCTTT. Full variable domain (rest looked up from reference TRBV5-6 and TRBJ1-1): DAGVTQSPTHLIKTRGQQVTLRCSPKSGHDTVSWYQQALGQGPQFIFQYYEEEERQRGNFPDRFSGHQFPNYSSELNVNALLLGDSALYLCASSFTGAAEAFFGQGTRLTVV.

This clonotype was seen a few times. The gene calls are TRBV6-2 or TRBV6-3 and TRBJ2-2; the D is unclear. V was clipped by 7 bases and J by 6 bases, with 15 bases between them. Germline V lookup: CDR1 MNHEY, CDR2 SVGEGT. The CDR3 is made up of 14 amino acids. This CDR3 reads CASTPRLVSGELFF. The CDR3 nucleotides are TGTGCCAGCACTCCAAGACTTGTTTCCGGGGAGCTGTTTTTT.